This T cell receptor beta chain comes out of a study of cytomegalovirus exposure and HLA in healthy donors. The overall study: Early released data comprised tens of millions of unique TCRs from HLA-typed donors. Study results and limitations: Across donors, presence/absence analyses took sequencing depth to be roughly uniform.

The CDR3 is 14 residues long. Germline CDR1 LGHNA, CDR2 YSLEER. V gave up 3 bases and J gave up 2 bases; unmatched junction bases: 2. PCR was performed using 60 Vbeta and 13 Jbeta primers. Measured with immunoSEQ multiplex PCR; TCRdb has only the in-frame clones, and not every one. This sample yields around 180,000 clones, of which 84% are seen a single time; around 0.27% belongs to the top ten. Comments on this clone: Its antigen is not known.

The clonotype was recovered from a boy younger than 18 in good health and CMV-seronegative. The genes are TRBV4-3 and TRBJ1-1; 8 positions agree with TRBD1. Sequenced material: PBMCs. CDR3 nucleotides: TGCGCCAGCAGCCATGGGACAGGAAACACTGAAGCTTTCTTT. Its protein is CASSHGTGNTEAFF.